The clone carrying this T cell receptor (beta chain) was detected once. This sample was taken from a study of circulating and synovial CD4+ cells in juvenile arthritis. Only in-frame clones appear in the TCRdb table, and some are missing; sequencing was by immunoSEQ multiplex PCR. The table includes about 14,000 clones, roughly 84% detected once. In germline, CDR1 is SGHDT, CDR2 YYEEEE. Trimming removed 5 bases from V and 3 bases from J; junction bases left unmatched: 4. This CDR3 contains 13 residues. This TCR came from a human patient with juvenile idiopathic arthritis. Some clones in this sample may be carry-over from other donors' samples. V is TRBV5-6 and J is TRBJ1-2; TRBD1 matches at 7 bases. Input material: CD4+ T cells from synovial fluid. The CDR3, as DNA: TGTGCCAGCAGGTATACAGGGGACTATGGCTACACCTTC. Amino acid sequence: CASRYTGDYGYTF.